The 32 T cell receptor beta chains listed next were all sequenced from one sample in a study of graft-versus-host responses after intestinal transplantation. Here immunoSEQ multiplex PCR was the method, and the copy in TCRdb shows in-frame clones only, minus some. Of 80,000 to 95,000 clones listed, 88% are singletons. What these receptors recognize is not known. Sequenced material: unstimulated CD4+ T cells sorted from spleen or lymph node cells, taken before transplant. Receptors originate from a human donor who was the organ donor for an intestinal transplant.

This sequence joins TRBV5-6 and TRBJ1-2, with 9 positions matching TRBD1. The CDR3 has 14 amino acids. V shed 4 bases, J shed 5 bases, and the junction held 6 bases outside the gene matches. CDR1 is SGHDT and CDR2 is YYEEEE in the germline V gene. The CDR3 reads CASSRRDRVYGYTF. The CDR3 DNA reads TGTGCCAGCAGCCGGCGGGACAGGGTATATGGCTACACCTTC.

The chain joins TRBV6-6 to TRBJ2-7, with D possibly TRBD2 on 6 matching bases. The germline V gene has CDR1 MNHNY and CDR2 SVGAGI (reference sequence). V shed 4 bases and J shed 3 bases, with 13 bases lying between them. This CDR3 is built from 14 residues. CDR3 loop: CASSSGGYLYEQYF. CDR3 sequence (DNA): TGTGCCAGCAGTTCCGGGGGTTACCTCTACGAGCAGTACTTC.

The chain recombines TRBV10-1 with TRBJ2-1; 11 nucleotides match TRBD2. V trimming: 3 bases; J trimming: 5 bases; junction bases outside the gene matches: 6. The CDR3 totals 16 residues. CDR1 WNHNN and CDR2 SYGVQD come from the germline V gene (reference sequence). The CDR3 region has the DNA TGCGCCAGCAGTGACCCCTCTAGCGGGGGGAACAATGAGCAGTTCTTC. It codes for CASSDPSSGGNNEQFF.

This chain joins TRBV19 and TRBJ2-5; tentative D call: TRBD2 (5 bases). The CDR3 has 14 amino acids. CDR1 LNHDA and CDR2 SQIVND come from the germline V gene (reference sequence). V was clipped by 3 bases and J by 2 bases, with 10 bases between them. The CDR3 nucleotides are TGTGCCAGTAGTATCCCCGGGGTTCAAGAGACCCAGTACTTC. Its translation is CASSIPGVQETQYF.

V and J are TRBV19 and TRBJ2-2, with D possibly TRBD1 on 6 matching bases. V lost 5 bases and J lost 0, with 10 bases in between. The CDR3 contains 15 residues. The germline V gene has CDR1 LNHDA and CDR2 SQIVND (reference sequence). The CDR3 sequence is CASSQGRANTGELFF. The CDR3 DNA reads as TGTGCCAGTAGTCAGGGGCGGGCGAACACCGGGGAGCTGTTTTTT.

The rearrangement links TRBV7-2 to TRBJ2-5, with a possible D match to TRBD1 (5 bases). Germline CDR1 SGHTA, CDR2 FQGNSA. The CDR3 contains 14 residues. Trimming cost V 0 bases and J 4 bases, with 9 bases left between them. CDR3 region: CASSLAGAGETQYF. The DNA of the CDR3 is TGTGCCAGCAGCTTAGCAGGGGCAGGAGAGACCCAGTACTTC.

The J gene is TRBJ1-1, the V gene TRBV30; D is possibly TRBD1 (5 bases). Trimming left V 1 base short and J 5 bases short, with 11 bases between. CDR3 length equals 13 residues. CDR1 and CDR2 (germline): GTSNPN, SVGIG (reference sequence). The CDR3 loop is CAWSGQPGTEAFF. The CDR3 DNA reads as TGTGCCTGGAGTGGACAGCCTGGGACTGAAGCTTTCTTT. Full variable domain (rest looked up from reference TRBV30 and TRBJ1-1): SQTIHQWPATLVQPVGSPLSLECTVEGTSNPNLYWYRQAAGRGLQLLFYSVGIGQISSEVPQNLSASRPQDRQFILSSKKLLLSDSGFYLCAWSGQPGTEAFFGQGTRLTVV.

The CDR3 protein is CAQSKGGLAGEGEQFF. CDR3 sequence (DNA): TGTGCCCAATCAAAAGGAGGGCTAGCGGGGGAAGGTGAGCAGTTCTTC. The chain joins TRBV30 to TRBJ2-1; TRBD2 matches at 10 bases. The J segment lost 9 bases and the V segment lost 8 bases, leaving 19 bases of the junction unmatched. This CDR3 is 16 amino acids long. Germline CDR1 and CDR2: GTSNPN and SVGIG (reference sequence).

CDR3 nucleotide sequence: TGTGCCACCAGCAGAGATCGTCTCTTAGGTCAGGATGGCTACACCTTC. Translated, it gives CATSRDRLLGQDGYTF. The J gene is TRBJ1-2, the V gene TRBV15; D uncertain. V lost 0 bases to trimming and J lost 6 bases, with 17 bases between them. The CDR3 length is 16 residues. The V gene's germline CDR1 is LNHNV and CDR2 YYDKDF (reference sequence).

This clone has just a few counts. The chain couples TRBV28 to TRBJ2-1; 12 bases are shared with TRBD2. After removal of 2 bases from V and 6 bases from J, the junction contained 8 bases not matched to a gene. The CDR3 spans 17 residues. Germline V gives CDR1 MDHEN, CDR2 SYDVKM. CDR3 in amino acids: CASSLGSGTSGCNEQFF. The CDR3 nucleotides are TGTGCCAGCAGTTTAGGGTCGGGGACTAGCGGGTGCAATGAGCAGTTCTTC.

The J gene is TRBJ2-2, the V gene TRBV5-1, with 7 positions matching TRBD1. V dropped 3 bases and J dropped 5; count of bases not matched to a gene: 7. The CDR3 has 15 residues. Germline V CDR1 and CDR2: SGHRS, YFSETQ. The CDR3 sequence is CASSSNRGWTGELFF. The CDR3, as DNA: TGCGCCAGCAGCTCCAACAGGGGATGGACCGGGGAGCTGTTTTTT.

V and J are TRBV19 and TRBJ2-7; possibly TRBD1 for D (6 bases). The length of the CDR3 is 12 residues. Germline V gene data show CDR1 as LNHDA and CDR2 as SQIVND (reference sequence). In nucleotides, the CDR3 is TGTGCTACTATGGGGGCCTCCTACGAGCAGTACTTC. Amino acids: CATMGASYEQYF.

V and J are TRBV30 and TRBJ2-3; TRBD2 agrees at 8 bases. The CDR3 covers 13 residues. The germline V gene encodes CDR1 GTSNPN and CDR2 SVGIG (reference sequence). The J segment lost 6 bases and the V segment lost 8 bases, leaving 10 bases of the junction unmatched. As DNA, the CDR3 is TGTGCCGGGAAGGCGGGGGGCCCCGATACGCAGTATTTT. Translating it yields CAGKAGGPDTQYF.

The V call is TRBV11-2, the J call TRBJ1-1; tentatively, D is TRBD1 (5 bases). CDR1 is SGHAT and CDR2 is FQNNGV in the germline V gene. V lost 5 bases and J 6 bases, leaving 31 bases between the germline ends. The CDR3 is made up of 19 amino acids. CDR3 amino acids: CASSPTRGPARVGGAEAFF. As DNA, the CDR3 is TGTGCCAGCAGCCCCACTCGTGGTCCGGCCCGGGTCGGAGGGGCTGAAGCTTTCTTT.

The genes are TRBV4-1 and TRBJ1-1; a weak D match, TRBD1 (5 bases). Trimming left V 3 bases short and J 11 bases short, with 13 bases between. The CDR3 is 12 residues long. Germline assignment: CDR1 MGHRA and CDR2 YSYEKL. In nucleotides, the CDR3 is TGCGCCAGCAGCCAGGGAGGGACTGCGGCTTTCTTT. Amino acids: CASSQGGTAAFF.

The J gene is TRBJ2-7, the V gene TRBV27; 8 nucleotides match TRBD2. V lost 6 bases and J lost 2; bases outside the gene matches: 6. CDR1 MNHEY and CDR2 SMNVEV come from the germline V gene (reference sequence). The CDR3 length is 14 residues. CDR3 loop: CASRPAGATYEQYF. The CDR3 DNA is TGTGCCAGCAGGCCAGCGGGAGCGACCTACGAGCAGTACTTC.

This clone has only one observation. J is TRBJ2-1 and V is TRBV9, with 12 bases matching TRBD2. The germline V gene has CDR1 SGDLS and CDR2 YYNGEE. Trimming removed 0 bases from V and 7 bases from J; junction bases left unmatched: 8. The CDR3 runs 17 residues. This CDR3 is CASSVVASGGAYNEQFF. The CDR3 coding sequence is TGTGCCAGCAGCGTAGTAGCTAGCGGGGGGGCTTATAATGAGCAGTTCTTC.

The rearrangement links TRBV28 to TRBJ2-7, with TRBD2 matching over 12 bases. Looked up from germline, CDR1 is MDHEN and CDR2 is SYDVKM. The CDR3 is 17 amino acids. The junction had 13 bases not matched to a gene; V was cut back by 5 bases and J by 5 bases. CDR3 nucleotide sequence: TGTGCCAGCAGTCCCCGGACTAGCGGGACACCTCCCCACGAGCAGTACTTC. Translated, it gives CASSPRTSGTPPHEQYF.

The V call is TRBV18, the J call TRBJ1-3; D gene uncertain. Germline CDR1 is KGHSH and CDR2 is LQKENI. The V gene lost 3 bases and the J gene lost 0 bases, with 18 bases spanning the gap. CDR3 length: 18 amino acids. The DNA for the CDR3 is TGTGCCAGCTCACCCGGGGTAGGCAGCGAAAACTCTGGAAACACCATATATTTT. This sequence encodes CASSPGVGSENSGNTIYF. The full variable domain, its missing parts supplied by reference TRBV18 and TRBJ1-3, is NAGVMQNPRHLVRRRGQEARLRCSPMKGHSHVYWYRQLPEEGLKFMVYLQKENIIDESGMPKERFSAEFPKEGPSILRIQQVVRGDSAAYFCASSPGVGSENSGNTIYFGEGSWLTVV.

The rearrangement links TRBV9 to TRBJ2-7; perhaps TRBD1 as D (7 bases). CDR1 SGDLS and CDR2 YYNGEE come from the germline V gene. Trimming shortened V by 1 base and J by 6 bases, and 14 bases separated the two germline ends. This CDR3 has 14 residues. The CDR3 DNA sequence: TGTGCCAGCAGCGTAACCCCAGGGGGGCTCGAGCAGTACTTC. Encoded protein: CASSVTPGGLEQYF.

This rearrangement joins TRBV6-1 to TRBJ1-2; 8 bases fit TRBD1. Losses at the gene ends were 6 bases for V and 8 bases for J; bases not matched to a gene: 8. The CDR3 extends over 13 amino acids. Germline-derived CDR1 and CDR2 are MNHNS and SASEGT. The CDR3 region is CASRLDRAEGYTF. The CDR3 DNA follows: TGTGCCAGCAGGTTGGACAGGGCCGAAGGCTACACCTTC.

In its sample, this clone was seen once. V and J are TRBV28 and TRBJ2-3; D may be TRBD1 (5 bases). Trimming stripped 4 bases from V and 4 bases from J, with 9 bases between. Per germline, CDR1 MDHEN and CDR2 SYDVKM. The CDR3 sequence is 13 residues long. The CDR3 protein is CASSSQGPDTQYF. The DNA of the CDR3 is TGTGCCAGCAGTTCGCAGGGCCCAGATACGCAGTATTTT.

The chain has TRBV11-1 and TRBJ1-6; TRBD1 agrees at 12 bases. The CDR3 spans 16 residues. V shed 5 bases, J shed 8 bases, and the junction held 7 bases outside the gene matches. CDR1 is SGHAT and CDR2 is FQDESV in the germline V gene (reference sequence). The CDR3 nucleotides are TGTGCCAGCAGCCCAGGGACAGGGGGCGCGTATTCACCCCTCCACTTT. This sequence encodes CASSPGTGGAYSPLHF.

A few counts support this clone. The chain's CDR3 is CAAGRTGGTYEQYF. The CDR3 DNA follows: TGTGCCGCGGGGAGGACAGGGGGGACCTACGAGCAGTACTTC. J is TRBJ2-7 and V is TRBV6-5; 10 nucleotides align to TRBD1. Germline CDR1 MNHEY, CDR2 SVGAGI. The CDR3 sequence is 14 residues long. The V gene end was trimmed by 11 bases and the J gene end by 2 bases; junction bases not matched to a gene: 9.

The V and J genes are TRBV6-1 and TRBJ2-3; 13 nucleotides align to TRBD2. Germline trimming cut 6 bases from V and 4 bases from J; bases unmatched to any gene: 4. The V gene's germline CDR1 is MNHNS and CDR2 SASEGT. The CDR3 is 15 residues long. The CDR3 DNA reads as TGTGCCAGCAGCCCCGGACTAGCGGGAGCAGATACGCAGTATTTT. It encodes CASSPGLAGADTQYF.

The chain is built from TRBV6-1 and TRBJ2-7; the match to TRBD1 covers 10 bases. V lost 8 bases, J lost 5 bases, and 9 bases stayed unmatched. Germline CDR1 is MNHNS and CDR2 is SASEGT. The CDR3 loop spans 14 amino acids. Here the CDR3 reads CASVRDRGTHEQYF. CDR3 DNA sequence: TGTGCCAGCGTCCGGGACAGGGGAACCCACGAGCAGTACTTC.

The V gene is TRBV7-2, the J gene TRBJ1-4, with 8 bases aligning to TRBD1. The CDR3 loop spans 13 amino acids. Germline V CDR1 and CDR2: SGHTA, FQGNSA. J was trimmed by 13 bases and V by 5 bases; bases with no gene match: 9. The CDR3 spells CASSPQFGQGLFF. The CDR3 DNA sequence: TGTGCCAGCAGCCCCCAATTTGGACAGGGACTGTTTTTT.

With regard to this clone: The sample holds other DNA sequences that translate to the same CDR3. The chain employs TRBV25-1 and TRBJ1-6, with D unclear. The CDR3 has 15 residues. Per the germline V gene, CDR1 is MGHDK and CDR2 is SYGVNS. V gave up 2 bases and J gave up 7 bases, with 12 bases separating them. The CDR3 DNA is TGTGCCAGCAGTGAAGGAGGCCTTAGGAATTCACCCCTCCACTTT. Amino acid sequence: CASSEGGLRNSPLHF.

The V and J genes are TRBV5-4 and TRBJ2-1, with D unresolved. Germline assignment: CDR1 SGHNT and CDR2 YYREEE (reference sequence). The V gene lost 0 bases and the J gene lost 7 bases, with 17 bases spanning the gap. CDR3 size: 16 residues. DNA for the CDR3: TGTGCCAGCAGCTTGGCCGCAGCCCAGGCATGGAATGAGCAGTTCTTC. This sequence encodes CASSLAAAQAWNEQFF.

The CDR3 spells CASSSLGQETQYF. The CDR3 coding sequence is TGTGCCAGCAGCTCCCTAGGTCAAGAGACCCAGTACTTC. The V gene is TRBV7-2, the J gene TRBJ2-5; D not resolved. CDR3 size: 13 residues. V shed 4 bases and J shed 2 bases, with 8 bases lying between them. Germline V gene sequence: CDR1 SGHTA, CDR2 FQGNSA.

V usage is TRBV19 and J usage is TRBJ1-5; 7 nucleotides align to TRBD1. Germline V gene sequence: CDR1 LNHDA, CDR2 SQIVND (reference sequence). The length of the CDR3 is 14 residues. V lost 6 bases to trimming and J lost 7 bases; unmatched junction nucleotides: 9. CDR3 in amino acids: CASREGAKWQPQHF. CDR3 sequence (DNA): TGTGCCAGTAGGGAGGGGGCAAAGTGGCAGCCCCAGCATTTT.

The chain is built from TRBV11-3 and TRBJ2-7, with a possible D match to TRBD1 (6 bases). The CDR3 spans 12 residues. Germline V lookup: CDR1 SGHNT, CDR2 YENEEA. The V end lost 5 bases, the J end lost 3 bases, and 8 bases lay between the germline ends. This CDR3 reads CASSPRGYEQYF. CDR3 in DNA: TGTGCCAGCAGCCCCAGGGGCTACGAGCAGTACTTC.